This T cell receptor (beta chain) was sequenced during a study of T-cell reconstitution after alpha-beta-depleted transplantation in children. Using unique molecular identifiers, the investigators prepared the TCRbeta library. TCRdb recomputed calls from the PCR reads with MiXCR, one row per CDR3 protein. Altogether some 490,000 distinct CDR3 sequences are present, around 12% being singletons, with the ten largest covering 5% to 6%. Ten or more counts support this clonotype. Trimming cost V 7 bases and J 5 bases, with 10 bases left between them. This CDR3 has 12 amino acids. The chain carries TRBV12-3 or TRBV12-4 and TRBJ2-3; D is unclear. The material sequenced was PBMCs from the stem cell graft donor, taken from the stem cell graft. The sequence was obtained from a human donor who donated a stem cell graft to a child with combined immunodeficiency. The CDR3 protein is CASTLGGDTQYF. The CDR3 DNA sequence: TGTGCCAGCACCCTAGGCGGAGATACGCAGTATTTT.